A single sample gave rise to the 11 T cell receptor beta chains below, sequenced in a study of shared clonotypes between healthy human individuals. Sequenced by immunoSEQ multiplex PCR; TCRdb stores in-frame clones only, minus some. Among roughly 810,000 clones listed, about 96% were seen once. Naive CD8 cells were CD45RO-negative, positively selected for CCR7, excluding terminally differentiated effector memory CD45RA+ cells. What was sequenced was naive CD8+ T cells sorted from blood. The receptors stem from a young man in good health.

The V gene is TRBV30, the J gene TRBJ1-2; 7 bases line up with TRBD1. Trimming took 6 bases from V and 8 from J; bases not matched to a gene: 15. The CDR3 has 14 residues. Per the germline V gene, CDR1 is GTSNPN and CDR2 is SVGIG (reference sequence). Here the CDR3 reads CACLWVAGGWGYTF. The CDR3 bases are TGTGCCTGCCTTTGGGTGGCAGGGGGTTGGGGCTACACCTTC.

The chain couples TRBV13 to TRBJ1-2, with D maybe TRBD1 (5 bases). Trimming left V 1 base short and J 6 bases short, with 15 bases between. Looked up from germline, CDR1 is PRHDT and CDR2 is FYEKMQ (reference sequence). This CDR3 is 15 amino acids long. This CDR3 is CASSLVGRAEDGYTF. In nucleotides, the CDR3 is TGTGCCAGCAGCTTAGTAGGCAGGGCGGAGGATGGCTACACCTTC.

The chain employs TRBV28 and TRBJ1-2; D is unresolved. This CDR3 contains 13 residues. The V end lost 7 bases, the J end lost 1 base, and 10 bases lay between the germline ends. Germline V gene data show CDR1 as MDHEN and CDR2 as SYDVKM. The CDR3 sequence: CASTGPRNYGYTF. The CDR3 DNA reads TGTGCCAGCACCGGACCGCGTAACTATGGCTACACCTTC.

J is TRBJ2-3 and V is TRBV4-1; TRBD2 aligns across 12 bases. With 5 bases clipped from V and 2 bases from J, the junction kept 5 bases outside the gene matches. In germline, CDR1 is MGHRA, CDR2 YSYEKL. CDR3 length equals 16 residues. The CDR3 DNA is TGCGCCAGCAGCGGACTAGCGGGGATTCCCACAGATACGCAGTATTTT. The encoded protein is CASSGLAGIPTDTQYF.

The V gene is TRBV10-3, the J gene TRBJ1-1; 8 positions match TRBD1. This CDR3 is built from 15 residues. Germline trimming cut 2 bases from V and 5 bases from J; bases unmatched to any gene: 7. Germline CDR1 reads ENHRY; CDR2 reads SYGVKD. As DNA, the CDR3 is TGTGCCATCAGTGAGGGTCAGGGGGCGATAACTGAAGCTTTCTTT. Translating gives CAISEGQGAITEAFF.

V is TRBV13 and J is TRBJ2-7; D perhaps matches TRBD1 (7 bases). V was trimmed by 6 bases and J by 3 bases, leaving 15 bases between them. The CDR3 spans 14 residues. The germline gives CDR1 PRHDT, CDR2 FYEKMQ (reference sequence). The chain's CDR3 is CASRAGQTLYEQYF. CDR3 DNA sequence: TGTGCCAGCAGGGCGGGACAGACTCTCTACGAGCAGTACTTC. Full variable domain (rest looked up from reference TRBV13 and TRBJ2-7): AAGVIQSPRHLIKEKRETATLKCYPIPRHDTVYWYQQGPGQDPQFLISFYEKMQSDKGSIPDRFSAQQFSDYHSELNMSSLELGDSALYFCASRAGQTLYEQYFGPGTRLTVT.

The chain uses TRBV9 and TRBJ2-5; perhaps TRBD2 as D (6 bases). Deletions cut 4 bases from V and 4 bases from J, with 14 bases between. This CDR3 comprises 14 residues. In germline, CDR1 is SGDLS, CDR2 YYNGEE. CDR3 amino acids: CASSPDGGGETQYF. In nucleotides, the CDR3 is TGTGCCAGCAGCCCAGACGGGGGTGGAGAGACCCAGTACTTC.

This clone was observed once. The rearrangement joins TRBV7-9 to TRBJ2-7, with 7 nucleotides matching TRBD1. This CDR3 comprises 17 residues. The germline gives CDR1 SEHNR, CDR2 FQNEAQ (reference sequence). J was trimmed by 3 bases and V by 4 bases; bases with no gene match: 15. The CDR3 sequence is CASSSPLGDSDNYEQYF. CDR3 sequence (DNA): TGTGCCAGCAGCTCGCCGCTAGGGGACAGCGATAACTACGAGCAGTACTTC.

V is TRBV6-5 and J is TRBJ1-1; D is undetermined. The CDR3 extends over 15 amino acids. Trimming left V 0 bases short and J 4 bases short, with 12 bases between. Germline V gene sequence: CDR1 MNHEY, CDR2 SVGAGI. The CDR3 reads CASSYSGESSTEAFF. Here the CDR3 DNA reads TGTGCCAGCAGTTACTCGGGAGAAAGTTCCACTGAAGCTTTCTTT.

This clone was seen only once. V usage is TRBV5-1 and J usage is TRBJ2-5; TRBD2 matches 13 bases. The CDR3 spans 17 residues. The germline CDR1 and CDR2 sequences are SGHRS and YFSETQ. V dropped 6 bases and J dropped 1; count of bases not matched to a gene: 9. CDR3 sequence: CASNSGLAGVGQETQYF. CDR3 DNA: TGCGCCAGCAATTCCGGACTAGCGGGAGTGGGCCAAGAGACCCAGTACTTC.

V is TRBV6-5 and J is TRBJ2-7, with D possibly being TRBD2 (5 bases). CDR1 and CDR2 (germline): MNHEY, SVGAGI. V dropped 2 bases and J dropped 6 bases, with 14 bases sitting between them. The length of the CDR3 is 14 residues. As DNA, the CDR3 is TGTGCCAGCAGTTACCTTGCGGGTCTTGGCGAGCAGTACTTC. Residues: CASSYLAGLGEQYF.